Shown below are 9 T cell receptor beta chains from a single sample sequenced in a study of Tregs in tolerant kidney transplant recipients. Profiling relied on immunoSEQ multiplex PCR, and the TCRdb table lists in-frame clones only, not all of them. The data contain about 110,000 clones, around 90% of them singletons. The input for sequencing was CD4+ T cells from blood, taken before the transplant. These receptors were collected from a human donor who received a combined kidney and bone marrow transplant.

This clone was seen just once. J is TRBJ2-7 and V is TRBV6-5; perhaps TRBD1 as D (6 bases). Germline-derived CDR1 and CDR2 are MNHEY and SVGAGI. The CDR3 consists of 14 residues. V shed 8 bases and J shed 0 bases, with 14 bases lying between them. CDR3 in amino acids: CASSLGAASYEQYF. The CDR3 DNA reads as TGTGCCAGCTCGCTGGGGGCCGCCTCCTACGAGCAGTACTTC.

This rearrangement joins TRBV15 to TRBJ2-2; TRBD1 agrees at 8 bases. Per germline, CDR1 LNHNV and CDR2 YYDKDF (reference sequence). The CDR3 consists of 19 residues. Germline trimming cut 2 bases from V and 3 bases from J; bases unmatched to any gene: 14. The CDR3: CATSRPTNRGRRDTGELFF. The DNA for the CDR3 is TGTGCCACCAGCAGACCTACTAACAGGGGGAGGAGGGACACCGGGGAGCTGTTTTTT.

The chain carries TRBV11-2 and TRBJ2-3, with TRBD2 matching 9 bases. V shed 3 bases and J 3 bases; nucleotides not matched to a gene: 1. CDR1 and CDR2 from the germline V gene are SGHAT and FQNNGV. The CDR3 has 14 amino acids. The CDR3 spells CASSLGLATDTQYF. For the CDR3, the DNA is TGTGCCAGCAGCTTGGGACTAGCAACAGATACGCAGTATTTT. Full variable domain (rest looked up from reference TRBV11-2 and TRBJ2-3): EAGVAQSPRYKIIEKRQSVAFWCNPISGHATLYWYQQILGQGPKLLIQFQNNGVVDDSQLPKDRFSAERLKGVDSTLKIQPAKLEDSAVYLCASSLGLATDTQYFGPGTRLTVL.

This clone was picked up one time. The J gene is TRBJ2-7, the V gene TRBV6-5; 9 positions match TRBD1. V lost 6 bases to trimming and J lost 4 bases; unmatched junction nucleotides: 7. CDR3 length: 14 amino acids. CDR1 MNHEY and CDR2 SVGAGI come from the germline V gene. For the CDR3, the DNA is TGTGCCAGCAGGTCGGGACAGGGCAGGTACGAGCAGTACTTC. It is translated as CASRSGQGRYEQYF.

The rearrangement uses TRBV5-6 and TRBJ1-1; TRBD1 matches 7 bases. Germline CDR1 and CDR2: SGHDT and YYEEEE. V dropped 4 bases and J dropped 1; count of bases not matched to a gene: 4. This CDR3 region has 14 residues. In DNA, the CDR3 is TGTGCCAGCAGCCCAGGGGGGAGGAACACTGAAGCTTTCTTT. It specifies CASSPGGRNTEAFF.

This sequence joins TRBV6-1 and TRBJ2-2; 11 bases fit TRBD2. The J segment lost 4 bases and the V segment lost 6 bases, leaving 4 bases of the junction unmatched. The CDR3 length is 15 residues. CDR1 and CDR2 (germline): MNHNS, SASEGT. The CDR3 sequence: CASRLAGGSTGELFF. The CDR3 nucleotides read TGTGCCAGCAGGCTAGCGGGGGGATCCACCGGGGAGCTGTTTTTT.

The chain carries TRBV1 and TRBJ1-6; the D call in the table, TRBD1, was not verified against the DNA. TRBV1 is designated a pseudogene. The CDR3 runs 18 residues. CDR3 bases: TGCACCAGCAGCCAAGAGGGGGCGGCGAGGTCCTATAATTCACCCCTCCACTTT. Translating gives CTSSQEGAARSYNSPLHF.

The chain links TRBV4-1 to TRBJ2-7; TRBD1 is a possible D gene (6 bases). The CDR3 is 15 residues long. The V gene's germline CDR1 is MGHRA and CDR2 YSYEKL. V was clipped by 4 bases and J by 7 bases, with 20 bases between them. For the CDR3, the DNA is TGCGCCAGCAGCCCTGCCGGACAGCCCTACGTGGAGCAGTACTTC. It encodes CASSPAGQPYVEQYF.

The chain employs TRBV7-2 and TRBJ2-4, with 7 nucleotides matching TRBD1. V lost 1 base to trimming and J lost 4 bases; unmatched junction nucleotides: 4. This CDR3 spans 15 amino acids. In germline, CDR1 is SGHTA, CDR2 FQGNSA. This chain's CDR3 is CASSLGDRVKNIQYF. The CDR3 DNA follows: TGTGCCAGCAGCTTAGGGGACAGAGTGAAAAACATTCAGTACTTC.